The subject of this entry is one T cell receptor (beta chain). The data stem from a study of beta chain features in type 1 diabetes. Trimming pared 7 bases from V and 4 bases from J, leaving 11 bases between. This CDR3 is 12 amino acids long. CDR1 is SQVTM and CDR2 is ANQGSEA in the germline V gene. Since all of the isolated RNA was reverse transcribed, expressed TCRB transcripts were what got sequenced. Sequencing used immunoSEQ multiplex PCR; TCRdb keeps in-frame clones, though not all of them. The sample consists of 250,000 or so clones, about 71% of them appearing once. The specimen was naive CD4+ T cells from blood. This clonotype was sampled from a man in his thirties or forties in good health. The chain combines TRBV29-1 with TRBJ1-5, with D uncertain. The CDR3 here is CSAAGANQPQHF. The CDR3 nucleotides are TGCAGCGCCGCCGGCGCTAATCAGCCCCAGCATTTT.